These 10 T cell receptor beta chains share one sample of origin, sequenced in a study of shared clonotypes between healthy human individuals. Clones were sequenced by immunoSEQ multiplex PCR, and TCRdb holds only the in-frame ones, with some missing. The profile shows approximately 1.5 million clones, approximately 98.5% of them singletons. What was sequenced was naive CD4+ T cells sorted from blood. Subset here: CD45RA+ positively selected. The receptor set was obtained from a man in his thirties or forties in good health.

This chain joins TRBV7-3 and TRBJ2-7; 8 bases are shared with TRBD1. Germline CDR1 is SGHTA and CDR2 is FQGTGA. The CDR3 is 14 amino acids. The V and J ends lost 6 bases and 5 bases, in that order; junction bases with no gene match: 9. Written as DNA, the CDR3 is TGTGCCAGCAGTTCCGGACAGGGACCTAACGAGCAGTACTTC. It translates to CASSSGQGPNEQYF.

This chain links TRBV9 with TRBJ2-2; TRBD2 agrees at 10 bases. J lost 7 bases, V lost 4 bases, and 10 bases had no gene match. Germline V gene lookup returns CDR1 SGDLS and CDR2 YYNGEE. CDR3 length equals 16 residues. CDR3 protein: CASSRGLAGVDGELFF. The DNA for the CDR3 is TGTGCCAGCAGCCGGGGCCTAGCGGGAGTGGACGGGGAGCTGTTTTTT.

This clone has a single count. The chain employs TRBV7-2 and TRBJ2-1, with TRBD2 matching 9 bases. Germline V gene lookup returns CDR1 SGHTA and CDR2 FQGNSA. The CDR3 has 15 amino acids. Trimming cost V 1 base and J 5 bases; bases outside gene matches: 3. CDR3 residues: CASSLVSGSHNEQFF. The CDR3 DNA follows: TGTGCCAGCAGCTTAGTTAGCGGGAGCCACAATGAGCAGTTCTTC.

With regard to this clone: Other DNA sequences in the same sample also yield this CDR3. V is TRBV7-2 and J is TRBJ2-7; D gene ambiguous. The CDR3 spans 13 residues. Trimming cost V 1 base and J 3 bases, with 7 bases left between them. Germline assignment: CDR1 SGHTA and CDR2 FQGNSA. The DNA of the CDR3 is TGTGCCAGCAGCTTAGTTCCGGACTACGAGCAGTACTTC. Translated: CASSLVPDYEQYF.

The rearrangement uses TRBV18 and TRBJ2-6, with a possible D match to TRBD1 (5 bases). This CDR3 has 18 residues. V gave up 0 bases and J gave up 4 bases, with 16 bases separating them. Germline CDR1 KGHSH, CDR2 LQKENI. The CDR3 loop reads CASSPPGRGAPGANVLTF. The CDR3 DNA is TGTGCCAGCTCACCACCGGGGCGTGGGGCTCCCGGGGCCAACGTCCTGACTTTC.

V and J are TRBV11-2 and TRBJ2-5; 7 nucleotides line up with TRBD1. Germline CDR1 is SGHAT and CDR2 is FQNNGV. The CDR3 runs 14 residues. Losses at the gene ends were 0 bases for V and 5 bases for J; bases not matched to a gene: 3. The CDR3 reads CASSLETGLETQYF. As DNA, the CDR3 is TGTGCCAGCAGCTTAGAGACAGGGTTGGAGACCCAGTACTTC.

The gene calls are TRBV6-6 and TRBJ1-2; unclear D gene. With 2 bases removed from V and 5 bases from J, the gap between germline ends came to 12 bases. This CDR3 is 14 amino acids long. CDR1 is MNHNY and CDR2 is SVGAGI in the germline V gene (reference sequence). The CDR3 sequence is CASSYTHLTYGYTF. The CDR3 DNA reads TGTGCCAGCAGTTACACGCACCTCACGTATGGCTACACCTTC.

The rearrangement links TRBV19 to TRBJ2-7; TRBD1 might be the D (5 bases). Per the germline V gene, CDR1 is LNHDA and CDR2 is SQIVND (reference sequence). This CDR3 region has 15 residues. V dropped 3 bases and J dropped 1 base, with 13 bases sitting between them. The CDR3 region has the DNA TGTGCCAGTAGTATCCAGGGTCGATCGTCCTACGAGCAGTACTTC. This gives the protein CASSIQGRSSYEQYF.

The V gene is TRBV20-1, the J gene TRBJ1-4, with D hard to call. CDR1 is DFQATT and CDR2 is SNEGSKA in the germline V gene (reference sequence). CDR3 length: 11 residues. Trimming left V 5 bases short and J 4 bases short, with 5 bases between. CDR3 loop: CSAPYNEKLFF. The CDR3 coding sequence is TGCAGTGCTCCTTATAATGAAAAACTGTTTTTT.

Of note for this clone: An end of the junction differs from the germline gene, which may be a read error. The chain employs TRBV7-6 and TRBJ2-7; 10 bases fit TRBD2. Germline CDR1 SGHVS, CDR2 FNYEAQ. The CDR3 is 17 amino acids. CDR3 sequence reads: CASSTRPAGGPSHEQYF. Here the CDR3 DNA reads TGTGCCAGCAGCACCCGTCCAGCGGGAGGGCCCTCCCACGAGCAGTACTTC. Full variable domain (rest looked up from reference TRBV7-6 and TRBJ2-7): GAGVSQSPRYKVTKRGQDVALRCDPISGHVSLYWYRQALGQGPEFLTYFNYEAQQDKSGLPNDRFSAERPEGSISTLTIQRTEQRDSAMYRCASSTRPAGGPSHEQYFGPGTRLTVT.